Presented here are 8 T cell receptor beta chains from one specimen sequenced in a study of cytomegalovirus exposure and HLA in healthy donors. Both 60 Vbeta primers and 13 Jbeta primers went into the PCR. Clones were sequenced by immunoSEQ multiplex PCR, and TCRdb holds only the in-frame ones, with some missing. In the table there are 150,000 or so clones, about 80% of which are singletons. Sequenced: PBMCs. The receptor source for this set is a man aged 35 to 55 in good health and CMV-seronegative.

This clone was recorded once. The J gene is TRBJ2-1, the V gene TRBV7-9; D gene uncertain. With 9 bases removed from V and 2 bases from J, the gap between germline ends came to 11 bases. This CDR3 has 13 amino acids. Germline V gene sequence: CDR1 SEHNR, CDR2 FQNEAQ (reference sequence). The DNA for the CDR3 is TGTGCCAGTGTCGAGCAAACCTACAATGAGCAGTTCTTC. Residues: CASVEQTYNEQFF.

The chain links TRBV11-2 to TRBJ2-5; 14 bases fit TRBD2. The CDR3 totals 16 residues. The germline V gene encodes CDR1 SGHAT and CDR2 FQNNGV. The V and J ends lost 8 bases and 5 bases, in that order; junction bases with no gene match: 10. CDR3 loop: CASSPTSGRARETQYF. As DNA, the CDR3 is TGTGCCAGCTCCCCGACTAGCGGGAGGGCCCGGGAGACCCAGTACTTC.

There are a few counts of this clone. This rearrangement joins TRBV7-2 to TRBJ2-6; maybe TRBD2 (5 bases). Germline V gives CDR1 SGHTA, CDR2 FQGNSA. The CDR3 spans 16 residues. The ends were cut back, 4 bases at V and 0 bases at J, with 10 bases in the middle. Written as DNA, the CDR3 is TGTGCCAGCAGCTCCCTTGAGGGCTCTGGGGCCAACGTCCTGACTTTC. Protein: CASSSLEGSGANVLTF.

The V call is TRBV2, the J call TRBJ2-2, with TRBD1 identical over 8 bases. CDR1 and CDR2 from the germline V gene are SNHLY and FYNNEI. The CDR3 extends over 14 amino acids. The V segment lost 7 bases and the J segment 7 bases; nucleotides outside the gene matches: 8. The CDR3 spells CASILDRGYGELFF. CDR3 bases: TGTGCCAGCATCCTCGACAGGGGATACGGGGAGCTGTTTTTT.

This sequence joins TRBV30 and TRBJ2-5; D not resolved. The length of the CDR3 is 12 residues. With 0 bases removed from V and 5 bases from J, the gap between germline ends came to 7 bases. CDR1 and CDR2 (germline): GTSNPN, SVGIG (reference sequence). The CDR3 here is CAWSVVGETQYF. The CDR3, as DNA: TGTGCCTGGAGTGTGGTCGGGGAGACCCAGTACTTC.

The chain joins TRBV7-8 to TRBJ2-1; 9 nucleotides align to TRBD1. Trimming cost V 8 bases and J 3 bases; bases outside gene matches: 8. Per germline, CDR1 SGHVS and CDR2 FQNEAQ. The CDR3 sequence is 15 residues long. The CDR3 protein is CASRRMDRGYNEQFF. The CDR3 DNA reads TGTGCCAGCCGACGAATGGACAGGGGCTACAATGAGCAGTTCTTC.

The chain links TRBV19 to TRBJ2-5, with D possibly TRBD2 on 6 matching bases. Germline CDR1 LNHDA, CDR2 SQIVND (reference sequence). The V and J ends lost 3 bases and 1 base respectively, with 9 bases between them. The CDR3 has 14 amino acids. CDR3 coding DNA: TGTGCCAGTAGTATGCGGGACCTCCAAGAGACCCAGTACTTC. Translating it yields CASSMRDLQETQYF. The whole variable domain, filled in from reference TRBV19 and TRBJ2-5, reads DGGITQSPKYLFRKEGQNVTLSCEQNLNHDAMYWYRQDPGQGLRLIYYSQIVNDFQKGDIAEGYSVSREKKESFPLTVTSAQKNPTAFYLCASSMRDLQETQYFGPGTRLLVL.

V and J are TRBV7-8 and TRBJ2-7, with a tentative D call TRBD2 (6 bases). Trimming took off 1 base at V and 5 bases at J, with 9 bases between the two ends. The CDR3 spans 13 residues. Germline V lookup: CDR1 SGHVS, CDR2 FQNEAQ. The CDR3, as DNA: TGTGCCAGCAGCTTAGGGGCGGGGCACGAGCAGTACGTC. The encoded protein is CASSLGAGHEQYV.